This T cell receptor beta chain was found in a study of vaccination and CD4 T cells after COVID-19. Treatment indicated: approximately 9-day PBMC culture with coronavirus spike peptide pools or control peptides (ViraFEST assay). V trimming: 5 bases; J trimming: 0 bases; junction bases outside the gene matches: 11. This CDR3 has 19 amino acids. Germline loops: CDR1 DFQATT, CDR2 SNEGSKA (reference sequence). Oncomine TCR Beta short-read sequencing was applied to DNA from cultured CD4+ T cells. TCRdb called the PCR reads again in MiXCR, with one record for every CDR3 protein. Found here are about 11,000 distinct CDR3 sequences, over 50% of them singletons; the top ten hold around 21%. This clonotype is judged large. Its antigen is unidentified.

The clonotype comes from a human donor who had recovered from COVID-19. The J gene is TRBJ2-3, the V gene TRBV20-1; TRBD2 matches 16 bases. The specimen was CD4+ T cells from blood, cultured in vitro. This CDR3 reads CSAETRGLAGGRSTDTQYF. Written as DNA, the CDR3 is TGCAGTGCTGAGACTAGGGGACTAGCGGGAGGGCGTAGCACAGATACGCAGTATTTT.